The rows below give T cell receptor beta chains drawn from one sample of a study of T-cell memory formation after mild COVID-19. TCRdb re-analysed the 5' RACE reads in MiXCR, keeping a single row per CDR3 protein. The profile shows around 130,000 distinct CDR3 sequences, 13% to 15% of them singletons. The sequenced sample consisted of PBMCs or a T cell subset sorted from them (not recorded which). The receptors come from an adult woman who had mild COVID-19 (a few samples of this study predate the infection). Cell type and time point are not known. The CDR3 runs from the conserved cysteine through the conserved F or W. A D gene is named only where the DNA matches it firmly. Clone size appears in some rows only: once, few, many, or a class for an expanded clone.

d_call: TRBD1; clone_size: -; v_call: TRBV7-2; j_call: TRBJ2-1; cdr3_aa: CASSLALGTGFYNEQFF; cdr3_nt: TGTGCCAGCAGCTTAGCCCTCGGGACAGGGTTCTACAATGAGCAGTTCTTC
d_call: -; clone_size: many; v_call: TRBV6-2/TRBV6-3; j_call: TRBJ2-7; cdr3_aa: CASSYFQSSTYEQYF; cdr3_nt: TGTGCCAGCAGTTACTTTCAGTCATCTACCTACGAGCAGTACTTC
d_call: TRBD1; clone_size: -; v_call: TRBV4-3; j_call: TRBJ1-2; cdr3_aa: CASSQGTGGAYGYTF; cdr3_nt: TGCGCCAGCAGCCAAGGGACAGGGGGCGCCTATGGCTACACCTTC
d_call: TRBD2; clone_size: few; v_call: TRBV29-1; j_call: TRBJ2-7; cdr3_aa: CSVEGGLADYEQYF; cdr3_nt: TGCAGCGTTGAAGGGGGACTAGCGGACTACGAGCAGTACTTC
d_call: -; clone_size: many; v_call: TRBV29-1; j_call: TRBJ2-2; cdr3_aa: CSVAEEGVTGELFF; cdr3_nt: TGCAGCGTTGCTGAAGAGGGGGTCACCGGGGAGCTGTTTTTT
d_call: -; clone_size: few; v_call: TRBV11-2; j_call: TRBJ2-2; cdr3_aa: CASSPRNSGELFF; cdr3_nt: TGTGCCAGCAGCCCGAGGAACTCCGGGGAGCTGTTTTTT
d_call: -; clone_size: -; v_call: TRBV20-1; j_call: TRBJ2-6; cdr3_aa: CSARELNSGANVLTF; cdr3_nt: TGCAGTGCTAGAGAATTAAACTCTGGGGCCAACGTCCTGACTTTC
d_call: -; clone_size: -; v_call: TRBV4-3; j_call: TRBJ1-1; cdr3_aa: CASSQDQGRIEAFF; cdr3_nt: TGCGCCAGCAGCCAAGATCAAGGTCGGATTGAAGCTTTCTTT
d_call: -; clone_size: -; v_call: TRBV7-9; j_call: TRBJ2-2; cdr3_aa: CASSPTEKKRTPGSCFF; cdr3_nt: -
d_call: TRBD1; clone_size: few; v_call: TRBV4-1; j_call: TRBJ2-7; cdr3_aa: CASSHRDRFYEQYF; cdr3_nt: TGCGCCAGCAGCCACCGGGACAGGTTTTACGAGCAGTACTTC
d_call: -; clone_size: -; v_call: TRBV5-1; j_call: TRBJ2-7; cdr3_aa: CASSIQDSYEQYF; cdr3_nt: TGCGCCAGCAGCATACAGGATTCCTACGAGCAGTACTTC
d_call: -; clone_size: -; v_call: TRBV25-1; j_call: TRBJ2-3; cdr3_aa: CASSPPEGTVADTQYF; cdr3_nt: TGTGCCAGCAGTCCCCCCGAGGGTACAGTCGCAGATACGCAGTATTTT
d_call: -; clone_size: -; v_call: TRBV5-6; j_call: TRBJ2-3; cdr3_aa: CASSVSSELSTDTQYF; cdr3_nt: TGTGCCAGCAGCGTCTCTAGCGAACTTAGCACAGATACGCAGTATTTT
d_call: -; clone_size: many; v_call: TRBV12-3/TRBV12-4; j_call: TRBJ1-1; cdr3_aa: CASSFAGPSEAFF; cdr3_nt: TGTGCCAGCAGTTTTGCGGGGCCCAGCGAAGCTTTCTTT
d_call: -; clone_size: -; v_call: TRBV7-9; j_call: TRBJ1-1; cdr3_aa: CASSGDSGTEAFF; cdr3_nt: TGTGCCAGCAGCGGGGACTCCGGTACTGAAGCTTTCTTT
d_call: TRBD2; clone_size: -; v_call: TRBV7-9; j_call: TRBJ2-5; cdr3_aa: CASSSLAGVTETQYF; cdr3_nt: TGTGCCAGCAGCTCTTTAGCGGGAGTCACGGAGACCCAGTACTTC
d_call: TRBD2; clone_size: few; v_call: TRBV20-1; j_call: TRBJ2-7; cdr3_aa: CSARLAGGVYEQYF; cdr3_nt: TGCAGTGCGAGACTAGCGGGAGGGGTTTACGAGCAGTACTTC
d_call: -; clone_size: few; v_call: TRBV4-3; j_call: TRBJ1-2; cdr3_aa: CASSQDPRGVGPYGYTF; cdr3_nt: TGCGCCAGCAGCCAAGATCCCCGCGGTGTGGGCCCCTATGGCTACACCTTC
d_call: -; clone_size: once; v_call: TRBV4-3; j_call: TRBJ1-1; cdr3_aa: CASSQALYEDTEAFF; cdr3_nt: TGCGCCAGCAGCCAGGCCCTCTATGAGGACACTGAAGCTTTCTTT
d_call: -; clone_size: -; v_call: TRBV7-9; j_call: TRBJ2-2; cdr3_aa: CASSPENVVGELFF; cdr3_nt: TGTGCCAGCAGCCCCGAAAATGTCGTCGGGGAGCTGTTTTTT
d_call: TRBD2; clone_size: -; v_call: TRBV6-2/TRBV6-3; j_call: TRBJ2-7; cdr3_aa: CASSYGASGSGEQYF; cdr3_nt: TGTGCCAGCAGTTACGGGGCTAGCGGGAGTGGGGAGCAGTACTTC
d_call: -; clone_size: -; v_call: TRBV15; j_call: TRBJ2-1; cdr3_aa: CATSRDLSVSYNEQFF; cdr3_nt: TGTGCCACCAGCAGAGATCTTTCCGTCTCCTACAATGAGCAGTTCTTC